The 26 T cell receptor beta chains in this list originate from one sample, sequenced in a study of blood T cell repertoires in COVID-19. Sequencing used immunoSEQ multiplex PCR; TCRdb keeps in-frame clones, though not all of them. The sample holds fewer than 400,000 clones, 70% to 90% seen once. The specimen sequenced was PBMCs or T cells enriched from blood (not recorded which). These receptors all stem from a young man who had recovered from COVID-19.

In its sample, this clone was seen once. The chain joins TRBV19 to TRBJ1-1; 9 nucleotides line up with TRBD1. The V gene's germline CDR1 is LNHDA and CDR2 SQIVND (reference sequence). The J segment lost 4 bases and the V segment lost 3 bases, leaving 15 bases of the junction unmatched. The CDR3 length is 18 residues. For the CDR3, the DNA is TGTGCCAGTAGTATTCGGGACAGGGCTTTCGGAAGTGTCACTGAAGCTTTCTTT. Amino acid sequence: CASSIRDRAFGSVTEAFF.

The chain carries TRBV5-4 and TRBJ2-3; 8 bases are shared with TRBD2. With 4 bases clipped from V and 5 bases from J, the junction kept 3 bases outside the gene matches. Germline V CDR1 and CDR2: SGHNT, YYREEE (reference sequence). CDR3 size: 13 residues. This chain's CDR3 is CASSPGGVDTQYF. The CDR3 nucleotides are TGTGCCAGCAGCCCGGGAGGGGTAGATACGCAGTATTTT.

The DNA for the CDR3 is TGTGCCAGTATCTCAACGAGGACAGGGTATGGCTACACCTTC. Encoded protein: CASISTRTGYGYTF. The chain carries TRBV19 and TRBJ1-2; 8 bases match TRBD1. Trimming at V came to 7 bases and at J to 5 bases, leaving 9 bases not matched to a gene. Looked up from germline, CDR1 is LNHDA and CDR2 is SQIVND (reference sequence). The CDR3 has 14 amino acids.

The chain joins TRBV2 to TRBJ2-1; TRBD2 matches 7 bases. Germline V gives CDR1 SNHLY, CDR2 FYNNEI. The CDR3 runs to 12 residues. J gave up 9 bases and V 5 bases, and 4 bases lay outside the gene matches. Here the CDR3 DNA reads TGTGCCAGCAGTCAGATAGCGGGTGAGCAGTTCTTC. Amino acid sequence: CASSQIAGEQFF. Together with reference TRBV2 and TRBJ2-1, the CDR3 gives the full variable domain: EPEVTQTPSHQVTQMGQEVILRCVPISNHLYFYWYRQILGQKVEFLVSFYNNEISEKSEIFDDQFSVERPDGSNFTLKIRSTKLEDSAMYFCASSQIAGEQFFGPGTRLTVL.

As for this clone: A junction boundary mismatches the germline segment, possibly from a read error. The chain carries TRBV19 and TRBJ2-3, with TRBD1 as a possible D gene (6 bases). CDR3 length equals 16 residues. The germline V gene encodes CDR1 LNHDA and CDR2 SQIVND (reference sequence). The CDR3 reads CASSIDREGDTHTQYF. The CDR3 DNA sequence: TGTGCCAGTAGTATAGATAGGGAAGGGGACACACATACGCAGTATTTT.

The chain employs TRBV25-1 and TRBJ1-2; 7 positions match TRBD1. CDR1 and CDR2 from the germline V gene are MGHDK and SYGVNS. The CDR3 length is 17 residues. After removal of 3 bases from V and 3 bases from J, the junction contained 13 bases not matched to a gene. The CDR3 sequence: CASSDRQGEADHYGYTF. The CDR3 nucleotides are TGTGCCAGCAGTGATCGGCAGGGGGAAGCCGACCACTATGGCTACACCTTC.

The chain combines TRBV24-1 with TRBJ2-5; no firm D call. The CDR3 totals 13 residues. Looked up from germline, CDR1 is KGHDR and CDR2 is SFDVKD. Trimming took 3 bases from V and 9 from J, leaving 13 bases between them. In DNA, the CDR3 is TGTGCCACCAGTGATGGCGGAAGACCGGCCCAGTACTTC. Translation gives CATSDGGRPAQYF.

The chain employs TRBV9 and TRBJ1-4; TRBD1 might be the D (5 bases). CDR1 SGDLS and CDR2 YYNGEE come from the germline V gene. This CDR3 has 14 amino acids. V was pared by 1 base and J by 6 bases, with 10 bases between. The CDR3 bases are TGTGCCAGCAGCGTAACGGGAGGGGATGAAAAACTGTTTTTT. Translation: CASSVTGGDEKLFF.

The chain combines TRBV7-9 with TRBJ2-2; D is perhaps TRBD1 (5 bases). The CDR3 has 15 residues. Per germline, CDR1 SEHNR and CDR2 FQNEAQ (reference sequence). Trimming removed 2 bases at V and 7 bases at J, with 14 bases between. CDR3 in amino acids: CASSLSKGADGELFF. CDR3 DNA sequence: TGTGCCAGCAGCTTAAGTAAAGGGGCGGACGGGGAGCTGTTTTTT.

V is TRBV5-4 and J is TRBJ2-2, with D unresolved. This CDR3 has 15 amino acids. Germline CDR1 reads SGHNT; CDR2 reads YYREEE (reference sequence). Trimming pared 0 bases from V and 2 bases from J, leaving 8 bases between. This chain's CDR3 is CASSLGSRNTGELFF. The CDR3 coding sequence is TGTGCCAGCAGCTTGGGTAGCAGAAACACCGGGGAGCTGTTTTTT.

The chain couples TRBV7-9 to TRBJ1-4; D call uncertain. This CDR3 is built from 13 residues. V was pared by 5 bases and J by 6 bases, with 10 bases between. Germline-derived CDR1 and CDR2 are SEHNR and FQNEAQ (reference sequence). As DNA, the CDR3 is TGTGCCAGCAGCCCTTGGCGGGATGAAAAACTGTTTTTT. Translation gives CASSPWRDEKLFF. Variable domain in full (rest from reference TRBV7-9 and TRBJ1-4): DTGVSQNPRHKITKRGQNVTFRCDPISEHNRLYWYRQTLGQGPEFLTYFQNEAQLEKSRLLSDRFSAERPKGSFSTLEIQRTEQGDSAMYLCASSPWRDEKLFFGSGTQLSVL.

This clone has a single count. The chain couples TRBV27 to TRBJ1-6; 9 positions agree with TRBD1. Losses at the gene ends were 6 bases for V and 6 bases for J; bases not matched to a gene: 6. From germline, CDR1 is MNHEY and CDR2 SMNVEV (reference sequence). There are 15 residues in the CDR3. CDR3 sequence reads: CASRDRTGVNSPLHF. The CDR3, as DNA: TGTGCCAGCAGGGACCGGACAGGGGTTAATTCACCCCTCCACTTT.

The chain employs TRBV27 and TRBJ2-1, with 11 nucleotides matching TRBD1. V lost 5 bases, J lost 6 bases, and 3 bases stayed unmatched. The germline gives CDR1 MNHEY, CDR2 SMNVEV (reference sequence). The CDR3 sequence is 14 residues long. The CDR3 here is CASSPGTGGNEQFF. In nucleotides, the CDR3 is TGTGCCAGCAGTCCCGGGACAGGGGGCAATGAGCAGTTCTTC.

This chain uses TRBV18 with TRBJ2-3; tentative D call: TRBD1 (5 bases). Germline CDR1 KGHSH, CDR2 LQKENI. This CDR3 is built from 19 residues. The germline V and J ends were trimmed by 1 base and 0 bases, with 20 bases remaining between them. The DNA for the CDR3 is TGTGCCAGCTCACCACTATCTGGTGACAGCCTTGTTAGCACAGATACGCAGTATTTT. Its translation: CASSPLSGDSLVSTDTQYF. The full variable domain, completed using reference TRBV18 and TRBJ2-3, is NAGVMQNPRHLVRRRGQEARLRCSPMKGHSHVYWYRQLPEEGLKFMVYLQKENIIDESGMPKERFSAEFPKEGPSILRIQQVVRGDSAAYFCASSPLSGDSLVSTDTQYFGPGTRLTVL.

The chain carries TRBV13 and TRBJ2-3; the D gene is possibly TRBD1 (6 bases). Germline values: CDR1 PRHDT, CDR2 FYEKMQ (reference sequence). The CDR3 length is 16 residues. Between the trimmed V and J ends, which lost 0 bases and 3 bases, there was a span of 13 bases. CDR3 nucleotides: TGTGCCAGCAGCTTAGGGCCAGGGGCAATGACAGATACGCAGTATTTT. Translation: CASSLGPGAMTDTQYF.

The chain recombines TRBV7-9 with TRBJ1-1; possibly TRBD1 for D (5 bases). Trimming left V 2 bases short and J 0 bases short, with 10 bases between. The CDR3 runs to 15 residues. The germline V gene encodes CDR1 SEHNR and CDR2 FQNEAQ (reference sequence). This CDR3 is CASSLNQGMNTEAFF. The CDR3 region has the DNA TGTGCCAGCAGCTTAAACCAGGGTATGAACACTGAAGCTTTCTTT.

The chain has TRBV3-1 (or the pseudogene TRBV3-2) and TRBJ2-7, with 7 bases matching TRBD1. After removal of 4 bases from V and 7 bases from J, the junction contained 16 bases not matched to a gene. CDR3 length: 16 amino acids. CDR1 LGHDT and CDR2 YNNKEL come from the germline V gene (reference sequence). CDR3 nucleotide sequence: TGTGCCAGCAGCCCCAGCGCAAGGGGGCCCGTGGGGGAGCAGTACTTC. Its translation: CASSPSARGPVGEQYF.

The V call is TRBV7-9, the J call TRBJ1-2; 7 bases fit TRBD1. Trimming cost V 7 bases and J 2 bases; bases outside gene matches: 10. Per germline, CDR1 SEHNR and CDR2 FQNEAQ (reference sequence). There are 15 residues in the CDR3. This chain's CDR3 is CASNLIPGQNYGYTF. The CDR3 DNA is TGTGCCAGCAACCTAATTCCGGGACAGAACTATGGCTACACCTTC.

The rearrangement links TRBV2 to TRBJ2-5, with 9 bases matching TRBD2. The CDR3 is 16 amino acids. Germline CDR1 is SNHLY and CDR2 is FYNNEI. J gave up 6 bases and V 3 bases, and 11 bases lay outside the gene matches. The CDR3 loop is CASSESPAGGPQTQYF. The DNA for the CDR3 is TGTGCCAGCAGTGAGTCACCGGCGGGGGGGCCGCAGACCCAGTACTTC.

V gene TRBV5-1 combines with J gene TRBJ1-4; 9 bases are shared with TRBD1. CDR1 SGHRS and CDR2 YFSETQ come from the germline V gene. After removal of 6 bases from V and 4 bases from J, the junction contained 7 bases not matched to a gene. The CDR3 totals 15 residues. DNA for the CDR3: TGCGCCAGCAACGAGGGACAGGGTCTTAATGAAAAACTGTTTTTT. Translating it yields CASNEGQGLNEKLFF.

The rearrangement joins TRBV6-5 to TRBJ1-5, with D hard to call. V was trimmed by 10 bases and J by 3 bases, leaving 13 bases between them. Germline V gives CDR1 MNHEY, CDR2 SVGAGI. The length of the CDR3 is 13 residues. The CDR3 protein is CATRARNNQPQHF. The DNA for the CDR3 is TGTGCCACCCGAGCACGAAACAATCAGCCCCAGCATTTT.

The chain carries TRBV5-4 and TRBJ1-5, with TRBD1 as a possible D gene (5 bases). V lost 0 bases, J lost 3 bases, and 13 bases lay in between. Germline V gene data show CDR1 as SGHNT and CDR2 as YYREEE (reference sequence). This CDR3 contains 16 residues. The DNA of the CDR3 is TGTGCCAGCAGCTTGGGTACCCCGGGGGACAATCAGCCCCAGCATTTT. Translated: CASSLGTPGDNQPQHF.

The V call is TRBV3-1 (or the pseudogene TRBV3-2), the J call TRBJ1-3; no clear D gene. Trimming cost V 3 bases and J 6 bases, with 3 bases left between them. The germline gives CDR1 LGHDT, CDR2 YNNKEL (reference sequence). CDR3 length equals 11 residues. CDR3 sequence: CASSHLNTIYF. As DNA, the CDR3 is TGTGCCAGCAGCCACCTAAACACCATATATTTT.

The chain combines TRBV2 with TRBJ1-5, with D perhaps matching TRBD1 (5 bases). This CDR3 spans 15 amino acids. In germline, CDR1 is SNHLY, CDR2 FYNNEI. Trimming removed 2 bases at V and 6 bases at J, with 14 bases between. CDR3 region: CASSELAGISQPQHF. CDR3 bases: TGTGCCAGCAGTGAACTTGCAGGGATCAGTCAGCCCCAGCATTTT.

The chain is built from TRBV24-1 and TRBJ2-1; 11 nucleotides line up with TRBD1. The CDR3 totals 16 residues. Germline assignment: CDR1 KGHDR and CDR2 SFDVKD. The ends lost 3 bases at V and 4 bases at J; junction bases unmatched: 4. The CDR3 DNA is TGTGCCACCAGTGATGGGACAGGGGGGAATTACAATGAGCAGTTCTTC. It encodes CATSDGTGGNYNEQFF.

The V gene is TRBV6-5, the J gene TRBJ1-2; 9 positions agree with TRBD1. CDR3 length: 15 residues. From germline, CDR1 is MNHEY and CDR2 SVGAGI. J gave up 4 bases and V 5 bases, and 8 bases lay outside the gene matches. CDR3 DNA sequence: TGTGCCAGCAGTAAAACGACAGGGGGAGGCTATGGCTACACCTTC. This gives the protein CASSKTTGGGYGYTF.